The entry below describes one T cell receptor (beta chain). Its antigen is still unknown. TCRdb re-derived calls from the PCR reads in MiXCR, one entry per CDR3 protein. The table has roughly 8,000 distinct CDR3 sequences, 35% seen once. The data were obtained in a study of molecular identifiers for immune sequencing clone quantification. As for the study in general: The replicate experiment used RNA from roughly 18,000 or 92,000 naive CD8 cells. This RNA was split into five aliquots, and four of them were sequenced.

Germline V lookup: CDR1 MNHEY, CDR2 SVGEGT. The length of the CDR3 is 12 residues. V was cut by 6 bases and J by 10 bases, with 13 bases left in between. Study-level findings and limits: Clones of above 20 RNA copies carried over 98% of effector molecules; in naive cells they carried under 1%.

Naive CD8 libraries were made from 20,000 to 1,000,000 sorted cells, and they used 10%, 30% or 50% RNA. The chain carries TRBV6-2 or TRBV6-3 and TRBJ2-1, with TRBD2 as a possible D gene (6 bases). The sequencing input was naive CD8+ T cells from blood, with Jurkat cell RNA spiked in. Documented subset: FACS-sorted CD8+CD4-CCR7+CD45RA+ naive T cells. The sequence was obtained from a human donor in good health. Some libraries in this study had Jurkat cell RNA spiked in. The CDR3 sequence is CASRCPGEEQFF. The DNA of the CDR3 is TGTGCCAGCAGGTGTCCGGGAGAAGAGCAGTTCTTC.